The entry that follows covers one TCR beta chain sequence. Profiled with immunoSEQ multiplex PCR; TCRdb holds only in-frame clones, not every one. The sample yields under 50,000 clones, around 86% seen once. These data originate in a study of T cells in localized non-small cell lung cancer. CDR1 MDHEN and CDR2 SYDVKM come from the germline V gene. The V end lost 6 bases, the J end lost 5 bases, and 24 bases lay between the germline ends. The CDR3 covers 17 residues. The J gene is TRBJ2-3, the V gene TRBV28; no definite D call. Sequences were derived from peripheral blood mononuclear cells, sampled before any cancer treatment. This TCR was recovered from a male donor aged 60 or over with stage II lung adenocarcinoma. The DNA of the CDR3 is TGTGCCAGCAGCTTGGGATGGGGTGGGGATCTGGGAGATACGCAGTATTTT. Translated, it gives CASSLGWGGDLGDTQYF.